A selection of T cell receptor beta chains follows, all from one sample in a study of cytomegalovirus exposure and HLA in healthy donors. This table comes from immunoSEQ multiplex PCR, and its TCRdb copy is limited to in-frame clones, with some not included. Among roughly 120,000 clones, 65% to 75% were seen once, and the ten largest hold 5.5% to 8.5%. Sequencing was done on a sample of PBMCs. Every receptor here comes from a man in his forties in good health and CMV-seropositive. Each CDR3 is given with its conserved first and last residue. D genes are given only for firm matches. Clone size is shown for a subset of rows, as once, few, many or a class of expanded clone.

J gene,clone size,V gene,D gene,CDR3 DNA,CDR3 protein
TRBJ2-1,-,TRBV6-4,-,TGTGCCAGCAGTGACGTGGCGGGGCCCCACTCCTACAATGAGCAGTTCTTC,CASSDVAGPHSYNEQFF
TRBJ1-3,-,TRBV19,-,TGTGCCAGTAGGGAGGCCGGAAACACCATATATTTT,CASREAGNTIYF
TRBJ2-1,-,TRBV7-8,-,TGTGCCAGCAAAGAACATTGGGGGGTCGGTTACAATGAGCAGTTCTTC,CASKEHWGVGYNEQFF
TRBJ1-5,-,TRBV5-4,-,TGTGCCAGCAGCTTGGGAGGGAATAGCAATCAGCCCCAGCATTTT,CASSLGGNSNQPQHF
TRBJ2-1,-,TRBV18,-,TGTGCCAGCTCACCCTATTCTAGCGACAATGAGCAGTTCTTC,CASSPYSSDNEQFF
TRBJ1-2,once,TRBV6-1,-,TGTGCCAGCAGTGAATTACAGCATGGCTACACCTTC,CASSELQHGYTF
TRBJ1-6,-,TRBV28,-,TGTGCCAGCAGTCCGAGCTATAATTCACCCCTCCACTTT,CASSPSYNSPLHF
TRBJ2-3,-,TRBV15,TRBD2,TGTGCCACCAGCAGAGGGGGAGGACAGGGGCCTGGACTAGCGGGCCGCACAGATACGCAGTATTTT,CATSRGGGQGPGLAGRTDTQYF
TRBJ2-7,-,TRBV5-4,-,TGTGCCAGCAGCTTAGCAGGCCGCTACGAGCAGTACTTC,CASSLAGRYEQYF
TRBJ1-3,-,TRBV28,-,TGTGCCAGCGGGACAACTGGAAACACCATATATTTT,CASGTTGNTIYF
TRBJ1-5,few,TRBV5-1,-,TGCGCCAGCAGCTTGAGCCAGGATCAGCCCCAGCATTTT,CASSLSQDQPQHF
TRBJ2-1,once,TRBV29-1,TRBD2,TGCAGCGCGATTGGGACTAGCGGGAGTTACAATGAGCAGTTCTTC,CSAIGTSGSYNEQFF
TRBJ2-7,once,TRBV1,-,TGCACCAGCAGCTCTAGTGAGGGCTCCTACGAGCAGTACTTC,CTSSSSEGSYEQYF
TRBJ1-1,few,TRBV11-2,-,TGTGCCAGCAGCTCAGGACCCAACGCAAGGAGGTCTGAAGCTTTCTTT,CASSSGPNARRSEAFF
TRBJ2-3,-,TRBV19,TRBD2,TGTGCCAGTAACGGACTAGCGGGAGGAACAGATACGCAGTATTTT,CASNGLAGGTDTQYF
TRBJ2-7,-,TRBV5-1,TRBD2,TGCGCCAGCAGCGGACTGACTAGCGGGTCGAGCGAGCAGTACTTC,CASSGLTSGSSEQYF
TRBJ1-3,-,TRBV2,-,TGTGCCAGCAGGTTAGGGGCGTCTGGAAACACCATATATTTT,CASRLGASGNTIYF
TRBJ1-5,few,TRBV28,TRBD1,TGTGCCAGCAGAAGACAGGGAAGCAATCAGCCCCAGCATTTT,CASRRQGSNQPQHF
TRBJ1-2,-,TRBV6-5,-,TGTGCCAGCAGTCCCAGGGCTAACTATGGCTACACCTTC,CASSPRANYGYTF
TRBJ1-5,few,TRBV10-2,-,TGCGCCAGCAGTTGGGACTTTGGGGGTCAGCCCCAGCATTTT,CASSWDFGGQPQHF
TRBJ2-2,few,TRBV27,TRBD1,TGTGCCAGCAGTATTGTGGGGACAGGTAACGCCGGGGAGCTGTTTTTT,CASSIVGTGNAGELFF
TRBJ1-5,-,TRBV5-8,-,TGTGCCAGCAGCTTGGGAGCGGGATGGGGCAATCAGCCCCAGCATTTT,CASSLGAGWGNQPQHF
TRBJ2-7,-,TRBV28,TRBD1,TGTGCCAGCAGTCCCCACGGACAGGGAGCCTACGAGCAGTACTTC,CASSPHGQGAYEQYF
TRBJ2-3,once,TRBV28,TRBD2,TGTGCCAGCCTTCCTAGCGGGAGGTTGACAGATACGCAGTATTTT,CASLPSGRLTDTQYF
TRBJ1-5,-,TRBV2,TRBD1,TGTGCCAGCAGTGGGTTAACAGGGGGTATCGGGGGCAATCAGCCCCAGCATTTT,CASSGLTGGIGGNQPQHF
TRBJ1-2,-,TRBV28,-,TGTGCCAGCAGTTCGCCATTCCCCCAAGTAGATGGCTACACCTTC,CASSSPFPQVDGYTF
TRBJ1-2,-,TRBV6-6,TRBD1,TGTGCCAGCAGTAAAAAACAGGGGGCGTCGAACTATGGCTACACCTTC,CASSKKQGASNYGYTF
TRBJ2-2,-,TRBV18,-,TGTGCCAGCTCACGACGGGACACTTCCACCGGGGAGCTGTTTTTT,CASSRRDTSTGELFF
TRBJ2-2,-,TRBV10-2,TRBD1,TGCGCCAGCGACAGAGGACAGGGAAACACCGGGGAGCTGTTTTTT,CASDRGQGNTGELFF
TRBJ2-5,-,TRBV6-1,TRBD2,TGTGCCAGCAGTGAAGGCCATGGGATGGTAGCGGGATACCAAGAGACCCAGTACTTC,CASSEGHGMVAGYQETQYF
TRBJ1-1,-,TRBV12-5,-,TGTGCTAGCTGGGGGGGGTTGGCTTTGAACACTGAAGCTTTCTTT,CASWGGLALNTEAFF
TRBJ1-4,-,TRBV6-1,TRBD1,TGTGCCAGCAGCGACGACAGGGGACGTGAAAAACTGTTTTTT,CASSDDRGREKLFF
TRBJ1-2,-,TRBV7-9,-,TGTGCCAGCAGCTTGATGCAGGGGCCCTATGGCTACACCTTC,CASSLMQGPYGYTF
TRBJ1-2,-,TRBV25-1,-,TGTGCCAGCAGTGAATCCGGATCCAGGGACTATGGCTACACCTTC,CASSESGSRDYGYTF
TRBJ2-5,few,TRBV19,TRBD2,TGTGCCAGTAGTATAACCGCTAGCGGGGGGTACGGGACCCAGTACTTC,CASSITASGGYGTQYF
TRBJ2-2,-,TRBV6-1,TRBD1,TGTGCCAGCAGTGAATCAGGGGGCCGCAACACCGGGGAGCTGTTTTTT,CASSESGGRNTGELFF
TRBJ2-7,-,TRBV7-2,TRBD2,TGTGCCAGCAGCTCGAGGAGCGGGAAGGGCTACGAGCAGTACTTC,CASSSRSGKGYEQYF
TRBJ1-1,few,TRBV6-1,-,TGTGCCTCTAGGGAGGTCCGGAGCACTGAAGCTTTCTTT,CASREVRSTEAFF
TRBJ1-2,-,TRBV28,-,TGTGCCGCCCTTCAGGACTATGGCTACACCTTC,CAALQDYGYTF
TRBJ1-6,once,TRBV9,TRBD1,TGTGCCAGCAGCGCCACAGGGGGTTCTTTCAGTTCACCCCTCCACTTT,CASSATGGSFSSPLHF
TRBJ2-5,few,TRBV15,-,TGTGCCACCAGCAGAGATTCCTTGACCCAGTACTTC,CATSRDSLTQYF
TRBJ2-7,-,TRBV4-1,TRBD2,TGCGCCAGCAGCCAAGATTGGGCTAGCGGGGCCTACGAGCAGTACTTC,CASSQDWASGAYEQYF
TRBJ1-4,-,TRBV11-1,-,TGTGCCAGCAGCTTAAATCGACCGGGAGGGCGCGGTGAAAAACTGTTTTTT,CASSLNRPGGRGEKLFF
TRBJ1-2,-,TRBV7-2,TRBD1,TGTGCCAGCAGCTTAGAGAACAGGGGGCGAGGCTACACCTTC,CASSLENRGRGYTF
TRBJ1-5,-,TRBV28,TRBD1,TGTGCCAGCAGTTTAACAGGGGCGGGTCAGCCCCAGCATTTT,CASSLTGAGQPQHF
TRBJ2-3,-,TRBV18,-,TGTGCCAGCTCACCGGACAGCTCCCGCACAGATACGCAGTATTTT,CASSPDSSRTDTQYF
TRBJ1-2,-,TRBV25-1,TRBD1,TGTGCCAGCAGTGACCCAGGACAGGGACACTATGGCTACACCTTC,CASSDPGQGHYGYTF
TRBJ1-2,-,TRBV2,-,TGTGCCAGCAGAGACACCGGGAGACTTGGCTACACCTTC,CASRDTGRLGYTF
TRBJ1-3,-,TRBV7-6,-,TGTGCCAGCAGCTTAGGCCGGAGCTCTGGAAACACCATATATTTT,CASSLGRSSGNTIYF
TRBJ2-7,-,TRBV9,-,TGTGCCAGCAGCGTAGGGGACACCTTAACCTACGAGCAGTACTTC,CASSVGDTLTYEQYF
TRBJ1-3,once,TRBV28,-,TGTGCCAGCAGTTTATCCCAGGGTGCAGGGGGAAACACCATATATTTT,CASSLSQGAGGNTIYF
TRBJ2-2,-,TRBV6-5,-,TGTGCCAGCAGTTACCATCTACCCGGGGAGCTGTTTTTT,CASSYHLPGELFF
TRBJ2-5,-,TRBV2,TRBD1,TGTGCCAGGCCTACTCTCGAGGACAGGGGGGCAGAGACCCAGTACTTC,CARPTLEDRGAETQYF